A selection of T cell receptor beta chains follows, all from one sample in a study of early T cells in non-severe SARS-CoV-2 infection. TCRdb reprocessed the 5' RACE reads via MiXCR and lists one record per CDR3 protein. The table includes about 46,000 distinct CDR3 sequences, 5% to 6.5% detected once. The source material was whole blood, sampled at baseline. The source of these receptors is an adult who was a healthcare worker with PCR-confirmed SARS-CoV-2 infection or an uninfected control (not recorded which). Each CDR3 is given with its conserved first and last residue. Fields, in order: V gene, clone size, J gene, D gene, CDR3 DNA, CDR3 protein. A D gene is named only where the DNA matches it firmly. Clone size is stated in some rows and not others, as once, few, many or a class when expanded.

>TRBV5-4|many|TRBJ2-1|.
TGTGCCAGCAGCCCAGGACAGCTGCCCAATGAGCAGTTCTTC
CASSPGQLPNEQFF
>TRBV4-2|many|TRBJ2-2|.
TGTGCCAGCAGCCAAGACTGGACGGGGCCTCCCACCGGGGAGCTGTTTTTT
CASSQDWTGPPTGELFF
>TRBV6-5|many|TRBJ1-2|.
TGTGCCAGCAGTTACTCGACGGCGGCTTCGGATGGCTACACCTTC
CASSYSTAASDGYTF
>TRBV6-2/TRBV6-3|many|TRBJ2-3|TRBD1
TGTGCCAGCAGTTACTCGGGGCAGGGGGCCACAGATACGCAGTATTTT
CASSYSGQGATDTQYF
>TRBV29-1|many|TRBJ2-1|.
TGCAGCGCCACTTTGACTTACAATGAGCAGTTCTTC
CSATLTYNEQFF
>TRBV27|.|TRBJ2-1|.
TGTGCCAGCAGTTTATACGCCAGATCCTACAATGAGCAGTTCTTC
CASSLYARSYNEQFF
>TRBV7-3|many|TRBJ2-5|.
TGTGCCAGCAGCTTAACTTTCCTTTTGGGGGCCTTGGAAGAGACCCAGTACTTC
CASSLTFLLGALEETQYF
>TRBV20-1|few|TRBJ1-5|TRBD1
TGCAGTGCTACGACAGGGGGCAATCAGCCCCAGCATTTT
CSATTGGNQPQHF
>TRBV3-1|.|TRBJ2-7|.
TGTGCCAGCAGCCGCTCGGGACTCCTCTACGAGCAGTACTTC
CASSRSGLLYEQYF
>TRBV20-1|many|TRBJ2-5|.
TGCAGTGCTAGGTTCCTGCAAGAGACCCAGTACTTC
CSARFLQETQYF
>TRBV21-1|many|TRBJ1-1|.
TGTGCCAGCAGCAAAGGAGGATACAGGTTTACTCCAATAACTGAAGCTTTCTTT
CASSKGGYRFTPITEAFF